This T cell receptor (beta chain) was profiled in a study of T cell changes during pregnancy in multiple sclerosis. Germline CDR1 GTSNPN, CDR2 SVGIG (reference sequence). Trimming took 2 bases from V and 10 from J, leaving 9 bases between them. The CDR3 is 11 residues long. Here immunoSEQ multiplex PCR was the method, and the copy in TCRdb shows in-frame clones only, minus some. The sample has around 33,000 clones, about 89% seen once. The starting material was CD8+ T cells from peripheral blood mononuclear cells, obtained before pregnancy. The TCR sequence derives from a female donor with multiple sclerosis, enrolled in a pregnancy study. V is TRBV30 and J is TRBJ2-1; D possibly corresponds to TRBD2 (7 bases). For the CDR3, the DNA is TGTGCCTGGAGTTGGGGGGGCGAGCAGTTCTTC. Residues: CAWSWGGEQFF.